The T cell receptor (beta chain) under discussion was sequenced for a study of T cell clonotyping in hematopoietic cell transplantation. Study-wide findings and caveats: Without cell sorting, CD4 versus CD8 contributions remain unresolved. Few recipient clonotypes overlapped donors; over 95% were de novo at given depth.

This table comes from immunoSEQ multiplex PCR, and its TCRdb copy is limited to in-frame clones, with some not included. There are approximately 20,000 clones in the sample; around four fifths occur only once, and roughly 14% lies in the top ten. This clone was seen more than once but under ten times. The antigen is undetermined. The V gene lost 7 bases and the J gene lost 3 bases, with 22 bases spanning the gap. The CDR3 has 16 residues. CDR1 is SGDLS, CDR2 YYNGEE, per germline. This TCR was recovered from a man aged 55-75 years in good health. Some clones in this sample may be carry-over from other donors' samples. This chain connects TRBV9 to TRBJ1-1; D possibly corresponds to TRBD1 (5 bases). Sequencing was performed on peripheral blood mononuclear cells. The CDR3 region is CASGGEGSIMDTEAFF. The CDR3 nucleotides read TGTGCCAGCGGGGGAGAGGGGAGTATTATGGACACTGAAGCTTTCTTT.